These 29 T cell receptor beta chains share one sample of origin, sequenced in a study of blood T cell repertoires in COVID-19 (dated by TCRdb to 2018 to 2021). Library creation used the immunoSEQ multiplex PCR assay. TCRdb limited this immuneACCESS table to in-frame rearrangements with V and J called. A share of clones is missing; checked studies link under half to unresolved V genes, and the rest is unexplained. In all, the sample holds 300,000 or so clones, and about 87% of those were seen once. About 1.6% of the sample is taken by the ten largest. Sequencing was carried out using peripheral blood. These receptors were obtained from a woman aged 40 to 50 who had recovered from COVID-19.

This chain uses TRBV5-1 with TRBJ1-1; 10 bases are shared with TRBD1. The CDR3 contains 15 residues. V lost 4 bases, J lost 1 base, and 4 bases stayed unmatched. Germline lookup yields CDR1 SGHRS and CDR2 YFSETQ. The CDR3 region is CASSRTGGTNTEAFF. The CDR3 DNA is TGCGCCAGCAGCCGGACAGGGGGGACGAACACTGAAGCTTTCTTT. Together with reference TRBV5-1 and TRBJ1-1, the CDR3 gives the full variable domain: KAGVTQTPRYLIKTRGQQVTLSCSPISGHRSVSWYQQTPGQGLQFLFEYFSETQRNKGNFPGRFSGRQFSNSRSEMNVSTLELGDSALYLCASSRTGGTNTEAFFGQGTRLTVV.

This chain uses TRBV4-1 with TRBJ1-5; D not certain. The CDR3 has 13 residues. CDR1 and CDR2 from the germline V gene are MGHRA and YSYEKL. Trimming cost V 0 bases and J 7 bases, with 7 bases left between them. The DNA for the CDR3 is TGCGCCAGCAGCCAAGAACAGAAGCAGCCCCAGCATTTT. Its protein product is CASSQEQKQPQHF.

The rearrangement uses TRBV15 and TRBJ2-7; 10 bases fit TRBD1. J was trimmed by 3 bases and V by 2 bases; bases with no gene match: 13. Germline assignment: CDR1 LNHNV and CDR2 YYDKDF (reference sequence). CDR3 length: 18 amino acids. Here the CDR3 DNA reads TGTGCCACCAGCAGAAAAAAGGGCCGCAGGACAGGGGGCTACGAGCAGTACTTC. Translating gives CATSRKKGRRTGGYEQYF.

This clone was counted only a few times. V and J are TRBV25-1 and TRBJ1-1; 8 bases line up with TRBD1. This CDR3 has 16 residues. Per germline, CDR1 MGHDK and CDR2 SYGVNS. The ends lost 1 base at V and 8 bases at J; junction bases unmatched: 12. DNA for the CDR3: TGTGCCAGCAGTGAATCTATTTCTGGGACAGGCCAGGAAGCTTTCTTT. It specifies CASSESISGTGQEAFF. The whole variable domain, remainder taken from reference TRBV25-1 and TRBJ1-1, is EADIYQTPRYLVIGTGKKITLECSQTMGHDKMYWYQQDPGMELHLIHYSYGVNSTEKGDLSSESTVSRIRTEHFPLTLESARPSHTSQYLCASSESISGTGQEAFFGQGTRLTVV.

The chain links TRBV5-4 to TRBJ2-7; 8 nucleotides match TRBD1. Germline loops: CDR1 SGHNT, CDR2 YYREEE (reference sequence). The length of the CDR3 is 16 residues. V lost 3 bases and J lost 4; bases outside the gene matches: 12. CDR3 residues: CASSWEFGTGGYEQYF. The CDR3 coding sequence is TGTGCCAGCAGCTGGGAGTTCGGGACAGGCGGTTACGAGCAGTACTTC. Supplemented by reference TRBV5-4 and TRBJ2-7, the full variable domain reads ETGVTQSPTHLIKTRGQQVTLRCSSQSGHNTVSWYQQALGQGPQFIFQYYREEENGRGNFPPRFSGLQFPNYSSELNVNALELDDSALYLCASSWEFGTGGYEQYFGPGTRLTVT.

The V gene is TRBV13, the J gene TRBJ1-2, with D unclear. With 2 bases removed from V and 0 bases from J, the gap between germline ends came to 13 bases. The germline gives CDR1 PRHDT, CDR2 FYEKMQ (reference sequence). CDR3 size: 16 residues. DNA of the CDR3: TGTGCCAGCAGCTTACATAGGACGGGGACTAACTATGGCTACACCTTC. Protein product: CASSLHRTGTNYGYTF.

V usage is TRBV7-8 and J usage is TRBJ2-7; perhaps TRBD2 as D (5 bases). With 0 bases removed from V and 2 bases from J, the gap between germline ends came to 11 bases. Germline assignment: CDR1 SGHVS and CDR2 FQNEAQ. The CDR3 extends over 15 amino acids. The CDR3 bases are TGTGCCAGCAGCTTAGCAAACGGGGAAACCTACGAGCAGTACTTC. This sequence encodes CASSLANGETYEQYF.

This rearrangement joins TRBV9 to TRBJ2-1; the D gene is possibly TRBD2 (5 bases). The CDR3 consists of 18 residues. Germline values: CDR1 SGDLS, CDR2 YYNGEE. Trimming cost V 3 bases and J 0 bases, with 19 bases left between them. The CDR3, as DNA: TGTGCCAGCAGCGCCGGACCGGGATCCCAATTCTCCTACAATGAGCAGTTCTTC. This encodes CASSAGPGSQFSYNEQFF.

V gene TRBV29-1 combines with J gene TRBJ2-3; 9 nucleotides align to TRBD2. The CDR3 extends over 16 amino acids. Germline-derived CDR1 and CDR2 are SQVTM and ANQGSEA. The trim removed 2 bases at V and 3 bases at J, leaving 9 bases unmatched. The DNA of the CDR3 is TGCAGCGTTGAAATGGGCGGGGGGGCCGCTACAGATACGCAGTATTTT. Its protein is CSVEMGGGAATDTQYF.

This chain joins TRBV9 and TRBJ1-5; no definite D call. The CDR3 spans 15 residues. Between the trimmed V and J ends, which lost 3 bases and 4 bases, there was a span of 14 bases. Germline V gene data show CDR1 as SGDLS and CDR2 as YYNGEE. The CDR3 here is CASSAHGRGNQPQHF. CDR3 coding DNA: TGTGCCAGCAGCGCCCATGGTAGAGGGAATCAGCCCCAGCATTTT.

The rearrangement uses TRBV5-4 and TRBJ2-3; 7 bases are shared with TRBD1. Germline V lookup: CDR1 SGHNT, CDR2 YYREEE (reference sequence). This CDR3 has 16 residues. After removal of 1 base from V and 2 bases from J, the junction contained 7 bases not matched to a gene. The CDR3 sequence is CASSLSNRGHTDTQYF. For the CDR3, the DNA is TGTGCCAGCAGCTTGTCAAATAGGGGGCACACAGATACGCAGTATTTT. Full variable domain (rest looked up from reference TRBV5-4 and TRBJ2-3): ETGVTQSPTHLIKTRGQQVTLRCSSQSGHNTVSWYQQALGQGPQFIFQYYREEENGRGNFPPRFSGLQFPNYSSELNVNALELDDSALYLCASSLSNRGHTDTQYFGPGTRLTVL.

This chain links TRBV28 with TRBJ2-7; 8 nucleotides align to TRBD1. Germline loops: CDR1 MDHEN, CDR2 SYDVKM. The CDR3 is made up of 15 amino acids. The junction had 5 bases not matched to a gene; V was cut back by 3 bases and J by 1 base. CDR3 sequence (DNA): TGTGCCAGCAGTTTGTTAGGACAGGGTTCCTACGAGCAGTACTTC. Protein sequence: CASSLLGQGSYEQYF.

The J gene is TRBJ2-7, the V gene TRBV19, with D possibly being TRBD2 (6 bases). This CDR3 has 12 amino acids. Germline V gives CDR1 LNHDA, CDR2 SQIVND (reference sequence). V lost 11 bases, J lost 2 bases, and 13 bases lay in between. CDR3 nucleotide sequence: TGTGCCTGGGACTCCTACCCCTACGAGCAGTACTTC. Amino acid sequence: CAWDSYPYEQYF.

J is TRBJ1-2 and V is TRBV10-3; D not certain. The CDR3 loop spans 12 amino acids. CDR1 and CDR2 (germline): ENHRY, SYGVKD. V was trimmed by 10 bases and J by 0 bases, leaving 9 bases between them. The CDR3 DNA sequence: TGTGCCACCCCGAACTCTAACTATGGCTACACCTTC. Translating it yields CATPNSNYGYTF.

V gene TRBV30 combines with J gene TRBJ1-1; 8 bases map to TRBD1. This CDR3 spans 14 amino acids. V gave up 5 bases and J gave up 6 bases; unmatched junction bases: 11. From germline, CDR1 is GTSNPN and CDR2 SVGIG (reference sequence). The CDR3: CAWGSGQGEPEAFF. In DNA form, the CDR3 reads TGTGCCTGGGGTTCCGGACAGGGAGAGCCTGAAGCTTTCTTT. The complete variable domain, with remaining parts taken from reference TRBV30 and TRBJ1-1, reads SQTIHQWPATLVQPVGSPLSLECTVEGTSNPNLYWYRQAAGRGLQLLFYSVGIGQISSEVPQNLSASRPQDRQFILSSKKLLLSDSGFYLCAWGSGQGEPEAFFGQGTRLTVV.

The CDR3 region is CASSYERAGANVLTF. CDR3 sequence (DNA): TGTGCCAGCAGTTACGAGAGGGCTGGGGCCAACGTCCTGACTTTC. This chain uses TRBV6-6 with TRBJ2-6, with D tentatively TRBD2 (5 bases). Trimming pared 2 bases from V and 2 bases from J, leaving 7 bases between. The CDR3 length is 15 residues. The germline CDR1 and CDR2 sequences are MNHNY and SVGAGI (reference sequence).

The genes are TRBV19 and TRBJ1-3, with 7 positions matching TRBD1. In germline, CDR1 is LNHDA, CDR2 SQIVND (reference sequence). The CDR3 length is 16 residues. Losses at the gene ends were 5 bases for V and 4 bases for J; bases not matched to a gene: 11. The CDR3 DNA reads TGTGCCAGTAGTGCTAGACAGGGCCTTGGAGGAAACACCATATATTTT. Translating gives CASSARQGLGGNTIYF.

The gene calls are TRBV6-6 and TRBJ2-7, with D maybe TRBD1 (6 bases). Germline CDR1 reads MNHNY; CDR2 reads SVGAGI (reference sequence). The V gene lost 8 bases and the J gene lost 3 bases, with 8 bases spanning the gap. There are 11 residues in the CDR3. DNA of the CDR3: TGTGCCAGCTCGGACAGCTACGAGCAGTACTTC. Translated: CASSDSYEQYF.

The chain recombines TRBV18 with TRBJ2-5; the D is unclear. The germline V gene has CDR1 KGHSH and CDR2 LQKENI. The CDR3 loop spans 14 amino acids. V shed 0 bases and J shed 2 bases, with 7 bases lying between them. The CDR3 protein is CASSPPNIQETQYF. Here the CDR3 DNA reads TGTGCCAGCTCACCACCGAACATACAAGAGACCCAGTACTTC.

The V gene is TRBV12-3 or TRBV12-4, the J gene TRBJ1-2, with D possibly matching TRBD1 (5 bases). V lost 5 bases to trimming and J lost 8 bases, with 12 bases between them. The CDR3 length is 12 residues. CDR3 DNA: TGTGCCAGCAGTCCCGACAGTCACGGCTACACCTTC. This encodes CASSPDSHGYTF.

CDR3 coding DNA: TGTGCCAGCGGAAGGGACAGCCCCTACGAGCAGTACTTC. It encodes CASGRDSPYEQYF. The chain couples TRBV2 to TRBJ2-7, with 7 positions matching TRBD1. The J segment lost 2 bases and the V segment lost 8 bases, leaving 6 bases of the junction unmatched. Germline V gives CDR1 SNHLY, CDR2 FYNNEI. The CDR3 is 13 residues long. Full variable domain (rest looked up from reference TRBV2 and TRBJ2-7): EPEVTQTPSHQVTQMGQEVILRCVPISNHLYFYWYRQILGQKVEFLVSFYNNEISEKSEIFDDQFSVERPDGSNFTLKIRSTKLEDSAMYFCASGRDSPYEQYFGPGTRLTVT.

The chain is built from TRBV5-6 and TRBJ2-2, with D hard to call. The CDR3 totals 14 residues. Germline CDR1 is SGHDT and CDR2 is YYEEEE. V was cut by 3 bases and J by 0 bases, with 6 bases left in between. CDR3 region: CASSSLANTGELFF. CDR3 sequence (DNA): TGTGCCAGCAGCTCTCTAGCGAACACCGGGGAGCTGTTTTTT.

The chain uses TRBV12-3 or TRBV12-4 and TRBJ1-5; D is uncertain. This CDR3 has 13 residues. V was clipped by 2 bases and J by 0 bases, with 2 bases between them. CDR3 DNA: TGTGCCAGCAGTTTATATAGCAATCAGCCCCAGCATTTT. Translating it yields CASSLYSNQPQHF.

In this sample, this clone turned up a few times. V usage is TRBV7-2 and J usage is TRBJ1-5; a weak D match, TRBD1 (5 bases). This CDR3 is 15 amino acids long. Deletions cut 5 bases from V and 5 bases from J, with 16 bases between. Germline assignment: CDR1 SGHTA and CDR2 FQGNSA. CDR3 protein: CASSATPWGDQPQHF. CDR3 coding DNA: TGTGCCAGCAGCGCGACACCCTGGGGGGATCAGCCCCAGCATTTT.

The chain has TRBV4-3 and TRBJ1-2, with D tentatively TRBD1 (5 bases). This CDR3 region has 15 residues. Germline V lookup: CDR1 LGHNA, CDR2 YSLEER. Trimming removed 1 base from V and 5 bases from J, with 14 bases in between. This CDR3 reads CASSQVGASLYGYTF. CDR3 nucleotides: TGCGCCAGCAGCCAAGTTGGGGCATCTTTGTATGGCTACACCTTC.

This sequence joins TRBV2 and TRBJ2-7, with 10 bases matching TRBD1. This CDR3 is built from 13 residues. The germline V gene has CDR1 SNHLY and CDR2 FYNNEI. Trimming at V came to 9 bases and at J to 6 bases, leaving 8 bases not matched to a gene. In DNA form, the CDR3 reads TGTGCCAGTCGGGGGACAGGGGTCCCCGAGCAGTACTTC. Translated, it gives CASRGTGVPEQYF.

This clone turned up a few times. This chain links TRBV27 with TRBJ1-2; D is perhaps TRBD1 (6 bases). The length of the CDR3 is 12 residues. Between the trimmed V and J ends, which lost 5 bases and 11 bases, there was a span of 15 bases. CDR1 MNHEY and CDR2 SMNVEV come from the germline V gene (reference sequence). The CDR3 DNA reads TGTGCCAGCAGTATCCCGGGGAGGGGGTACACCTTC. It encodes CASSIPGRGYTF.

Comments on this clone: This sample also contains other DNA sequences that code for the same CDR3. V and J are TRBV9 and TRBJ2-1; possibly TRBD1 for D (6 bases). The V and J ends lost 0 bases and 5 bases respectively, with 9 bases between them. The CDR3 totals 14 residues. Germline lookup yields CDR1 SGDLS and CDR2 YYNGEE. The CDR3 nucleotides are TGTGCCAGCAGCGTAGGGCAGGGGAACAATGAGCAGTTCTTC. It yields the protein CASSVGQGNNEQFF.

The V and J genes are TRBV3-1 (or the pseudogene TRBV3-2) and TRBJ1-4; D might be TRBD1 (5 bases). Trimming removed 4 bases at V and 4 bases at J, with 10 bases between. Germline CDR1 reads LGHDT; CDR2 reads YNNKEL (reference sequence). The CDR3 spans 14 residues. The CDR3 nucleotides are TGTGCCAGCAGCCCTCGGGGGATTAATGAAAAACTGTTTTTT. Translating gives CASSPRGINEKLFF.